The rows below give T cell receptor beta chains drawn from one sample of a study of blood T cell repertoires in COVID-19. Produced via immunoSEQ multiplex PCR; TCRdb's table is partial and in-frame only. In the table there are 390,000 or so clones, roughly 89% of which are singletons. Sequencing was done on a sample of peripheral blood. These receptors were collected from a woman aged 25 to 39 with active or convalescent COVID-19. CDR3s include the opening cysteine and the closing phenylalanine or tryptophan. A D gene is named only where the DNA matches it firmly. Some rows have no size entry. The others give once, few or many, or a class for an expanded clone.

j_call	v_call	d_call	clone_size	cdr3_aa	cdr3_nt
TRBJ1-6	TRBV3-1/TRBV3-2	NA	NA	CASSQPLNSPLHF	TGTGCCAGCAGCCAACCTCTTAATTCACCCCTCCACTTT
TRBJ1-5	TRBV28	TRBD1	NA	CASSSWTGNQPQHF	TGTGCCAGCAGTTCCTGGACAGGAAATCAGCCCCAGCATTTT
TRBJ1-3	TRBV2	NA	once	CASGVAGNTIYF	TGTGCCAGCGGAGTTGCTGGAAACACCATATATTTT
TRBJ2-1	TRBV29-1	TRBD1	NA	CSVGVPGTGVNNEQFF	TGCAGCGTTGGCGTCCCCGGGACAGGGGTCAACAATGAGCAGTTCTTC
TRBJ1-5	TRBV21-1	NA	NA	CASSKQGGGQPQHF	TGTGCCAGCAGCAAACAGGGGGGCGGACAGCCCCAGCATTTT
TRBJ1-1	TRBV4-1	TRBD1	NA	CASSQQIQGASNTEAFF	TGCGCCAGCAGCCAACAAATACAGGGGGCGTCGAACACTGAAGCTTTCTTT
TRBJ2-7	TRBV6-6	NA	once	CASSARFYEQYF	TGTGCCAGCAGTGCCCGGTTCTACGAGCAGTACTTC
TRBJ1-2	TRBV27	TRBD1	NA	CASSAGGHGYTF	TGTGCCAGCAGTGCAGGGGGGCATGGCTACACCTTC
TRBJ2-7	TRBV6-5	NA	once	CASRNSYEQYF	TGTGCCAGCAGAAACAGCTACGAGCAGTACTTC
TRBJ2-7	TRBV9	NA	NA	CASSVESRLIYEQYF	TGTGCCAGCAGCGTAGAGAGTAGATTGATTTACGAGCAGTACTTC
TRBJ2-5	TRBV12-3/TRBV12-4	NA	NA	CASSRLGETQYF	TGTGCCAGCAGCAGACTAGGAGAGACCCAGTACTTC
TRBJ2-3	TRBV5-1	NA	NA	CASSKSSPYTDTQYF	TGCGCCAGCAGCAAGAGTTCACCTTACACAGATACGCAGTATTTT
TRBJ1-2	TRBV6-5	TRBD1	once	CASRFQGDYGYTF	TGTGCCAGCAGATTCCAGGGGGACTATGGCTACACCTTC
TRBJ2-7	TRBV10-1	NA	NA	CASSETVGGIGDEQYF	TGCGCCAGCAGTGAAACGGTAGGCGGGATTGGGGACGAGCAGTACTTC
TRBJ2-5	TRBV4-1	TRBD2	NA	CASSQVGGFTSSGETQYF	TGCGCCAGCAGCCAAGTGGGGGGGTTCACTAGTTCTGGAGAGACCCAGTACTTC
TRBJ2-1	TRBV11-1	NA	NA	CASSLREPYNEQFF	TGTGCCAGCAGCTTAAGGGAGCCTTACAATGAGCAGTTCTTC
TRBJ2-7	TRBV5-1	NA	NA	CASSEGSYEQYF	TGCGCCAGCAGCGAGGGCTCCTACGAGCAGTACTTC
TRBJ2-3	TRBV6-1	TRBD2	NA	CASSEAASGTLDTQYF	TGTGCCAGCAGTGAAGCTGCTAGCGGGACGCTGGATACGCAGTATTTT
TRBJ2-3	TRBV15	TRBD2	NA	CATSRDTFRETSGRPDKTDTQYF	TGTGCCACCAGCAGAGATACCTTTCGAGAGACTAGCGGGAGACCCGACAAGACAGATACGCAGTATTTT
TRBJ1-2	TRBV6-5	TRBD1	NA	CARSRQGARGYTF	TGTGCCCGTTCCAGGCAGGGGGCAAGGGGCTACACCTTC
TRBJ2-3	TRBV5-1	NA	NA	CASSPGTDTQYF	TGCGCCAGCAGCCCCGGGACTGATACGCAGTATTTT
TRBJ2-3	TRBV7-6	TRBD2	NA	CASSLGASGGGYTQYF	TGTGCCAGCAGCTTAGGGGCTAGCGGGGGCGGGTATACGCAGTATTTT
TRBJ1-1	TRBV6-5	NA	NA	CASRGGDGGEAFF	TGTGCCAGCAGAGGGGGGGACGGAGGTGAAGCTTTCTTT
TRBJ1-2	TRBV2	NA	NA	CASRTGDTLNYGYTF	TGTGCCAGCAGGACCGGGGACACCTTAAACTATGGCTACACCTTC
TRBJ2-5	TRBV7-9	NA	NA	CASSLKELGTQYF	TGTGCCAGCAGCTTAAAGGAGCTAGGGACCCAGTACTTC
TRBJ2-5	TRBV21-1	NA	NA	CASSKAQAGEHQETQYF	TGTGCCAGCAGCAAAGCTCAAGCGGGAGAGCATCAAGAGACCCAGTACTTC
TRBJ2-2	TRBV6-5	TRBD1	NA	CASSYSGTGSAGELFF	TGTGCCAGCAGTTACTCAGGGACAGGGTCGGCCGGGGAGCTGTTTTTT
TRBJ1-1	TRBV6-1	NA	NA	CASSEHRAGGEAFF	TGTGCCAGCAGTGAACACAGGGCGGGGGGTGAAGCTTTCTTT
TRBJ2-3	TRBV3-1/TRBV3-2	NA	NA	CASSQDWGVLGTDTQYF	TGTGCCAGCAGCCAAGATTGGGGGGTGTTGGGCACAGATACGCAGTATTTT
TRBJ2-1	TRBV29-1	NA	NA	CSVDGALRNEQFF	TGCAGCGTTGATGGGGCCCTCCGGAATGAGCAGTTCTTC
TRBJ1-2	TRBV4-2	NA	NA	CASSQIGEDYGYTF	TGTGCCAGCAGCCAAATTGGGGAGGACTATGGCTACACCTTC
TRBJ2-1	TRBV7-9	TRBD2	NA	CASSLPASGRFSEQFF	TGTGCCAGCAGCTTACCCGCTAGCGGGAGGTTCAGTGAGCAGTTCTTC
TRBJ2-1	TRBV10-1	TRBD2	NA	CATAGLADNEQFF	TGCGCCACAGCCGGACTAGCGGACAATGAGCAGTTCTTC
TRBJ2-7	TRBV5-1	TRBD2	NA	CASSSGLAGGDEQYF	TGCGCCAGCAGCTCAGGACTAGCGGGGGGGGACGAGCAGTACTTC
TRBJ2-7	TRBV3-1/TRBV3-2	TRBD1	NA	CASSQDRGRNEQYF	TGTGCCAGCAGCCAAGACAGGGGGCGGAACGAGCAGTACTTC
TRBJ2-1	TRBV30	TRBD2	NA	CAWSIWRAHSGGTDEQFF	TGTGCCTGGAGTATATGGCGGGCCCACAGCGGGGGGACCGATGAGCAGTTCTTC
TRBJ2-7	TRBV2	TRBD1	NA	CASRDRENYEQYF	TGTGCCAGTAGGGACAGGGAGAACTACGAGCAGTACTTC
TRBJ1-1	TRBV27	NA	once	CASSLLLNTEAFF	TGTGCCAGCAGTTTATTACTAAACACTGAAGCTTTCTTT
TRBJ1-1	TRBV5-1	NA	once	CASSLEAQGVLPEAFF	TGCGCCAGCAGCTTGGAGGCACAGGGAGTTCTCCCTGAAGCTTTCTTT
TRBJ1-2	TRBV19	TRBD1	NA	CASSSWTGISYGYTF	TGTGCCAGTAGTTCCTGGACAGGGATAAGCTATGGCTACACCTTC
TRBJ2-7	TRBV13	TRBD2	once	CASSLVLAGGPTYEQYF	TGTGCCAGCAGCTTAGTACTAGCGGGGGGGCCGACCTACGAGCAGTACTTC
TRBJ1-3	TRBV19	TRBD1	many	CASSMDRFSGNTIYF	TGTGCCAGTAGTATGGACAGGTTCTCTGGAAACACCATATATTTT
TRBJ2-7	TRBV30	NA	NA	CAWSGVTYEQYF	TGTGCCTGGAGTGGAGTTACCTACGAGCAGTACTTC
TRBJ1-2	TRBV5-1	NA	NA	CASSLVLGGSYGYTF	TGCGCCAGCAGCTTGGTACTCGGTGGGAGCTATGGCTACACCTTC
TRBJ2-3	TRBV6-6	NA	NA	CASSYARGGTDTQYF	TGTGCCAGCAGTTACGCGCGGGGTGGGACAGATACGCAGTATTTT
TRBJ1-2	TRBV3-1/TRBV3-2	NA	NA	CASSQGVRGGVNYGYTF	TGTGCCAGCAGCCAAGGCGTACGAGGGGGAGTTAACTATGGCTACACCTTC
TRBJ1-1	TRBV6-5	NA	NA	CASSYSGGRKEAFF	TGTGCCAGCAGTTACAGCGGGGGGCGTAAGGAAGCTTTCTTT